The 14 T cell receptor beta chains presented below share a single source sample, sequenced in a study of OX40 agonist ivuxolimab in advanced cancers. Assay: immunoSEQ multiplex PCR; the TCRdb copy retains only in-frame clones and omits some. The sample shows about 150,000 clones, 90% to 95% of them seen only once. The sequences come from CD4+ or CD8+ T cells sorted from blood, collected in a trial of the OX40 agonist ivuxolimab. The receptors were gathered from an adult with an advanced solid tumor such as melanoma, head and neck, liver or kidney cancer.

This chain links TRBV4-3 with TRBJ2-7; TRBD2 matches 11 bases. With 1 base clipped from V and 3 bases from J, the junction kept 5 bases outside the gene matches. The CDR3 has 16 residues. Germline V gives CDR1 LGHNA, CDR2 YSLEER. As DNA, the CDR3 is TGCGCCAGCAGCCAAGTCCTGACTAGCGGGAACTACGAGCAGTACTTC. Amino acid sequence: CASSQVLTSGNYEQYF.

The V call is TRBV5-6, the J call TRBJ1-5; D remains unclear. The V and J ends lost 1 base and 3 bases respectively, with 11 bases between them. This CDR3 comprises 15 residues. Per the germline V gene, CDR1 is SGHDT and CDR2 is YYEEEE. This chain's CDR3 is CASSLFRLNNQPQHF. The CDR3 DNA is TGTGCCAGCAGCTTGTTTAGGCTTAACAATCAGCCCCAGCATTTT.

CDR3 residues: CASSYMASGLGELFF. For the CDR3, the DNA is TGTGCCAGCAGTTACATGGCTAGCGGGCTCGGGGAGCTGTTTTTT. The V and J genes are TRBV6-5 and TRBJ2-2; 8 bases agree with TRBD2. CDR3 length equals 15 residues. Germline CDR1 and CDR2: MNHEY and SVGAGI. Trimming took 2 bases from V and 7 from J; bases not matched to a gene: 6.

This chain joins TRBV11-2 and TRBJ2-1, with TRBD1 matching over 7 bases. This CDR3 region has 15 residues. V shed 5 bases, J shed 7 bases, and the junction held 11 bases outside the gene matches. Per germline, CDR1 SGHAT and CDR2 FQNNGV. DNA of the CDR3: TGTGCCAGCAGCCCCGTGACAGGGTGGGAGAATGAGCAGTTCTTC. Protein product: CASSPVTGWENEQFF. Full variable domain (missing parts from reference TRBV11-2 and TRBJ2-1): EAGVAQSPRYKIIEKRQSVAFWCNPISGHATLYWYQQILGQGPKLLIQFQNNGVVDDSQLPKDRFSAERLKGVDSTLKIQPAKLEDSAVYLCASSPVTGWENEQFFGPGTRLTVL.

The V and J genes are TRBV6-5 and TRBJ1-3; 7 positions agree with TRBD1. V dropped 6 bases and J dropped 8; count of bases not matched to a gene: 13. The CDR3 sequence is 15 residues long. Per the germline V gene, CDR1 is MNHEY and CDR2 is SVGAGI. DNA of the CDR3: TGTGCCAGCAGACACCTCGGACAGGTCGGAGACACCATATATTTT. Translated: CASRHLGQVGDTIYF.

The CDR3 reads CASRYGQGAMDEKLFF. Here the CDR3 DNA reads TGTGCCAGTAGATACGGACAGGGGGCGATGGATGAAAAACTGTTTTTT. V is TRBV19 and J is TRBJ1-4; 11 bases line up with TRBD1. Germline loops: CDR1 LNHDA, CDR2 SQIVND (reference sequence). Trimming took 6 bases from V and 6 from J; bases not matched to a gene: 9. The CDR3 length is 16 residues.

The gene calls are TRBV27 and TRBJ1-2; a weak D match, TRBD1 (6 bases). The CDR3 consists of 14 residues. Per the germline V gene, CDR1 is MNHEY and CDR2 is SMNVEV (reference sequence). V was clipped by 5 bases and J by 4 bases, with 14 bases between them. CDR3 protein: CASSRGQGIYGYTF. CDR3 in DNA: TGTGCCAGCAGTCGCGGCCAGGGGATCTATGGCTACACCTTC.

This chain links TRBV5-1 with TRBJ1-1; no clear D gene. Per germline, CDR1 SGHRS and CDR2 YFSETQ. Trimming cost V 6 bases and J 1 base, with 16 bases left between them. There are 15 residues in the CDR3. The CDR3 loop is CASNPPGLRNTEAFF. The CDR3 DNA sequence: TGCGCCAGCAACCCACCGGGTTTGCGGAACACTGAAGCTTTCTTT.

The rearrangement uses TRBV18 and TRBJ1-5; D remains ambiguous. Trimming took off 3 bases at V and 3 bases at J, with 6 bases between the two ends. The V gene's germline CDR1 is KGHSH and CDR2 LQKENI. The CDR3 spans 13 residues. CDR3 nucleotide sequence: TGTGCCAGCTCACCCACATACAATCAGCCCCAGCATTTT. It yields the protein CASSPTYNQPQHF.

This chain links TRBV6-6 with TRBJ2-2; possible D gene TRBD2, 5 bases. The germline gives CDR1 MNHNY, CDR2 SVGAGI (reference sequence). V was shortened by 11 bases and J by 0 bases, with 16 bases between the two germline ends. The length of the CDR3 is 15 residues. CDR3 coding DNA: TGTGCCGGACCCTCCCGGACTTCGAACACCGGGGAGCTGTTTTTT. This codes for CAGPSRTSNTGELFF.

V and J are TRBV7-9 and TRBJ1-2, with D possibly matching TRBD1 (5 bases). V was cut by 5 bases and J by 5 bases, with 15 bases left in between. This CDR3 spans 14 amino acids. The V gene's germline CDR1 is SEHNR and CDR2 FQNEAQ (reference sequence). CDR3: CASSPGTFGYGYTF. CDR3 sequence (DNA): TGTGCCAGCAGCCCCGGGACGTTTGGGTATGGCTACACCTTC. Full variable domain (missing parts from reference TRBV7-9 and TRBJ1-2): DTGVSQNPRHKITKRGQNVTFRCDPISEHNRLYWYRQTLGQGPEFLTYFQNEAQLEKSRLLSDRFSAERPKGSFSTLEIQRTEQGDSAMYLCASSPGTFGYGYTFGSGTRLTVV.

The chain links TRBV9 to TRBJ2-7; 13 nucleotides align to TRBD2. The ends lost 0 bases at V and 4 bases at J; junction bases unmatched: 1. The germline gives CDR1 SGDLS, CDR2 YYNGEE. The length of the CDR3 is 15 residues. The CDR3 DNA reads TGTGCCAGCAGCGTAGGGACTAGCGGGAGTTACGAGCAGTACTTC. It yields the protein CASSVGTSGSYEQYF. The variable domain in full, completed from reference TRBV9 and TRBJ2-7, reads DSGVTQTPKHLITATGQRVTLRCSPRSGDLSVYWYQQSLDQGLQFLIQYYNGEERAKGNILERFSAQQFPDLHSELNLSSLELGDSALYFCASSVGTSGSYEQYFGPGTRLTVT.

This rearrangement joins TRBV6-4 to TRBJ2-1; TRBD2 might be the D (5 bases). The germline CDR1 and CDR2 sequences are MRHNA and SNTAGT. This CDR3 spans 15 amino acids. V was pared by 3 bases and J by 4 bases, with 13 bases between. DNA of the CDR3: TGTGCCAGCAGTGAGTCTTGGGGAGTTTACAATGAGCAGTTCTTC. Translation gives CASSESWGVYNEQFF.

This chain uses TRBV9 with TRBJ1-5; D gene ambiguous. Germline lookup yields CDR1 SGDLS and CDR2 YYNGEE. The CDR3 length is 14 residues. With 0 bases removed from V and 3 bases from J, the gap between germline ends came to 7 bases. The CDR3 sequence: CASSVAGTNQPQHF. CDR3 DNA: TGTGCCAGCAGCGTAGCTGGCACCAATCAGCCCCAGCATTTT.